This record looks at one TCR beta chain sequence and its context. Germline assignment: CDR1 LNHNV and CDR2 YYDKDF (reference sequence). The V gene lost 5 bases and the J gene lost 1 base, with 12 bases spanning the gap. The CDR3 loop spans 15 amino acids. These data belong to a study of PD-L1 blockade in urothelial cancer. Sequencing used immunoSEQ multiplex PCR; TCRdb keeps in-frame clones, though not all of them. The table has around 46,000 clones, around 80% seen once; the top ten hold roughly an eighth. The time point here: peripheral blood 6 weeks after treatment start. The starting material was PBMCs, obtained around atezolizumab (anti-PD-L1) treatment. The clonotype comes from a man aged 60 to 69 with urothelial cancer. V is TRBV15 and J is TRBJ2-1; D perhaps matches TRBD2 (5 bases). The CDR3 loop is CATSLRSGSYNEQFF. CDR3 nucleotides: TGTGCCACCAGCCTAAGATCGGGGTCCTACAATGAGCAGTTCTTC. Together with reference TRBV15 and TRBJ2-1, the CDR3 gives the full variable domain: DAMVIQNPRYQVTQFGKPVTLSCSQTLNHNVMYWYQQKSSQAPKLLFHYYDKDFNNEADTPDNFQSRRPNTSFCFLDIRSPGLGDTAMYLCATSLRSGSYNEQFFGPGTRLTVL.